This TCR beta chain stems from a study of T-cell memory formation after mild COVID-19. General study results and limits: Balance between CD4 and CD8 was seen in clones contracting day 15 to 85, and a CD4+ lean was seen in later expanders.

A word on this clonotype: The antigen remains unidentified.

The length of the CDR3 is 16 residues. Germline V gene data show CDR1 as MNHEY and CDR2 as SVGAGI. V shed 0 bases and J shed 1 base, with 13 bases lying between them. Each CDR3 protein is one row after TCRdb ran MiXCR on the 5' RACE reads. Of 200,000 or so distinct CDR3 sequences in the sample, more than 15% were seen once. This clonotype was sampled from an adult woman who had mild COVID-19 (a few samples of this study predate the infection). Cell type and time point are not known. V is TRBV6-5 and J is TRBJ2-7, with D possibly matching TRBD2 (6 bases). The sequenced sample consisted of PBMCs or a T cell subset sorted from them (not recorded which). CDR3 nucleotide sequence: TGTGCCAGCAGTTACTCGTCCGGGACTCCTTCCTACGAGCAGTACTTC. The encoded protein is CASSYSSGTPSYEQYF.